This T cell receptor (beta chain) was observed in a study of blood T cells in healthy people across ages. It was with a sample-barcoded 5' primer and a J-beta primer mix that a second PCR of roughly 6 to 11 cycles was run. MiXCR, run by TCRdb on the 5' RACE reads, gives a single entry per CDR3 protein. The table has 800,000 to 950,000 distinct CDR3 sequences, under 40% seen once. The CDR3 spans 16 residues. Germline CDR1 reads DFQATT; CDR2 reads SNEGSKA (reference sequence). V lost 5 bases to trimming and J lost 2 bases, with 22 bases between them. This clonotype was counted between two and nine times.

The receptor comes from a young man in good health. V gene TRBV20-1 combines with J gene TRBJ2-7; D is possibly TRBD2 (6 bases). Sequenced: blood. The DNA for the CDR3 is TGCAGTGCTGGCCCCGTTAGCGGAGAAAAAACCTACGAGCAGTACTTC. It yields the protein CSAGPVSGEKTYEQYF.